This T cell receptor (beta chain) was profiled in a study of blood T cell repertoires in COVID-19. V lost 3 bases to trimming and J lost 1 base; unmatched junction nucleotides: 3. The CDR3 extends over 14 amino acids. CDR1 and CDR2 (germline): SGHAT, FQNNGV. In the study's own analysis: Reference gene primer amplification yielded estimated nucleated cell counts. Here immunoSEQ multiplex PCR was the method, and the copy in TCRdb shows in-frame clones only, minus some. The V and J calls and clone size are taken from that table; D and trimming were inferred from the DNA. The sample carries approximately 22,000 clones, 80% to 90% recorded once.

The sequence was obtained from a human donor in a cohort sampled during active COVID-19. V usage is TRBV11-2 and J usage is TRBJ2-7, with 7 nucleotides matching TRBD2. The sequenced material came from peripheral blood. This chain's CDR3 is CASSFQAGSYEQYF. The CDR3 bases are TGTGCCAGCAGCTTCCAAGCGGGATCCTACGAGCAGTACTTC.